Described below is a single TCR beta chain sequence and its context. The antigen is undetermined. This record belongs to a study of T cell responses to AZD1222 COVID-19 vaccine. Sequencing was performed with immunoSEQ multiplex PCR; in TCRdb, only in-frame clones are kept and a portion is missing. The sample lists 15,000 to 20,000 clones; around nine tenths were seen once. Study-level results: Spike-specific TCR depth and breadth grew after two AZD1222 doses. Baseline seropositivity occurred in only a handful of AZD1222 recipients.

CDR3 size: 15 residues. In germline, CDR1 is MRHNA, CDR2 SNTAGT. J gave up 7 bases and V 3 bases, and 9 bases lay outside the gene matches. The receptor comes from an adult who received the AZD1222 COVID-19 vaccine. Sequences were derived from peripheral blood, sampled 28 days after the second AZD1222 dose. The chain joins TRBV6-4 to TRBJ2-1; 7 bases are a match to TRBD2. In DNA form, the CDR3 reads TGTGCCAGCAGTGAGCGGGAGTTGACTTTAAATGAGCAGTTCTTC. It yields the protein CASSERELTLNEQFF.